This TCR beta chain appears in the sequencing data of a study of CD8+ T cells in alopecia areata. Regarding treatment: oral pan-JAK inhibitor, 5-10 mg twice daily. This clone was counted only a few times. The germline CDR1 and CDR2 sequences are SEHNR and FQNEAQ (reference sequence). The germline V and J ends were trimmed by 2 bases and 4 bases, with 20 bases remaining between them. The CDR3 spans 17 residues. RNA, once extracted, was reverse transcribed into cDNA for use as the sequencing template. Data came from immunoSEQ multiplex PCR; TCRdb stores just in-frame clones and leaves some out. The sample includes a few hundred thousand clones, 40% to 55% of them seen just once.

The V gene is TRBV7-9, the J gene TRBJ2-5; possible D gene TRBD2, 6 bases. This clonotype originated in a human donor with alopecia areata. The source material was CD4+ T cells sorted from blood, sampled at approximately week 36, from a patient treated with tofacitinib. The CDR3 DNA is TGTGCCAGCAGCTTATTCCCATCGGGAGAATCAGGAGAGACCCAGTACTTC. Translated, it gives CASSLFPSGESGETQYF.